Below, 24 T cell receptor beta chains from the same sample are listed, as sequenced in a study of OX40 agonist ivuxolimab in advanced cancers. Sequencing used immunoSEQ multiplex PCR; TCRdb keeps in-frame clones, though not all of them. The data hold some 64,000 clones, with 84% observed a single time. The source was CD4+ or CD8+ T cells sorted from blood, collected in a trial of the OX40 agonist ivuxolimab. Receptors originate from an adult with an advanced solid tumor such as melanoma, head and neck, liver or kidney cancer.

In its sample, this clone was seen a few times. The chain combines TRBV18 with TRBJ2-3, with TRBD2 identical over 9 bases. CDR3 length: 16 amino acids. Losses at the gene ends were 1 base for V and 0 bases for J; bases not matched to a gene: 2. Germline V CDR1 and CDR2: KGHSH, LQKENI. The CDR3 sequence is CASSPLAGASTDTQYF. CDR3 bases: TGTGCCAGCTCACCACTAGCGGGGGCTAGCACAGATACGCAGTATTTT.

V usage is TRBV18 and J usage is TRBJ2-2; D is undetermined. The CDR3 is made up of 16 amino acids. Germline V gene lookup returns CDR1 KGHSH and CDR2 LQKENI. V dropped 1 base and J dropped 0 bases, with 9 bases sitting between them. CDR3 DNA: TGTGCCAGCTCACCACGAGCACCTACGAACACCGGGGAGCTGTTTTTT. It is translated as CASSPRAPTNTGELFF.

For the CDR3, the DNA is TGTGCCAGCTCACCACAACAGGGTGATGAGCAGTTCTTC. It is translated as CASSPQQGDEQFF. The chain joins TRBV18 to TRBJ2-1; possible D gene TRBD1, 6 bases. V shed 1 base and J shed 8 bases, with 9 bases lying between them. Germline-derived CDR1 and CDR2 are KGHSH and LQKENI. The CDR3 length is 13 residues.

This clone was seen only a few times. The genes are TRBV4-2 and TRBJ2-7; 7 bases are shared with TRBD2. V gave up 2 bases and J gave up 4 bases; unmatched junction bases: 8. Germline CDR1 reads LGHNA; CDR2 reads YNFKEQ. CDR3 length: 15 residues. The CDR3 here is CASSQSASGLYEQYF. For the CDR3, the DNA is TGTGCCAGCAGCCAATCCGCTAGCGGACTATACGAGCAGTACTTC.

The rearrangement joins TRBV6-6 to TRBJ2-3; D may be TRBD2 (6 bases). With 7 bases removed from V and 3 bases from J, the gap between germline ends came to 17 bases. CDR3 size: 15 residues. Per the germline V gene, CDR1 is MNHNY and CDR2 is SVGAGI (reference sequence). The CDR3 reads CASNQRRGMTDTQYF. CDR3 coding DNA: TGTGCCAGCAACCAAAGGAGGGGAATGACAGATACGCAGTATTTT.

The rearrangement uses TRBV7-2 and TRBJ2-7; tentatively, D is TRBD1 or TRBD2 (6 bases each). Germline V gene lookup returns CDR1 SGHTA and CDR2 FQGNSA. Trimming cost V 4 bases and J 4 bases, with 20 bases left between them. The CDR3 extends over 16 amino acids. DNA of the CDR3: TGTGCCAGCAGCTCGGAGGGGGGAGCAGGGAGTTACGAGCAGTACTTC. Its translation: CASSSEGGAGSYEQYF. The variable domain in full, with the rest retrieved from reference TRBV7-2 and TRBJ2-7, is GAGVSQSPSNKVTEKGKDVELRCDPISGHTALYWYRQSLGQGLEFLIYFQGNSAPDKSGLPSDRFSAERTGGSVSTLTIQRTQQEDSAVYLCASSSEGGAGSYEQYFGPGTRLTVT.

The chain has TRBV7-2 and TRBJ2-1, with 9 bases matching TRBD2. The V and J ends lost 7 bases and 4 bases, in that order; junction bases with no gene match: 5. Germline loops: CDR1 SGHTA, CDR2 FQGNSA. CDR3 length: 14 amino acids. CDR3 amino acids: CASTVAGAYNEQFF. For the CDR3, the DNA is TGTGCCAGCACCGTAGCGGGAGCGTACAATGAGCAGTTCTTC.

V is TRBV7-2 and J is TRBJ2-1; D could derive from TRBD1 or TRBD2 (5 bases each). Between the trimmed V and J ends, which lost 5 bases and 2 bases, there was a span of 13 bases. The CDR3 has 15 amino acids. Germline V gene sequence: CDR1 SGHTA, CDR2 FQGNSA. CDR3 in amino acids: CASSQGTGTYNEQFF. DNA for the CDR3: TGTGCCAGCAGCCAAGGGACGGGCACCTACAATGAGCAGTTCTTC.

The chain uses TRBV14 and TRBJ2-5, with TRBD2 identical over 12 bases. J lost 5 bases, V lost 4 bases, and 5 bases had no gene match. The CDR3 is made up of 15 amino acids. Looked up from germline, CDR1 is SGHDN and CDR2 is FVKESK. The CDR3 DNA is TGTGCCAGCAGCCTACGGACTAGCGGGGTCGAGACCCAGTACTTC. It specifies CASSLRTSGVETQYF.

This chain connects TRBV19 to TRBJ2-3; no definite D call. CDR1 and CDR2 from the germline V gene are LNHDA and SQIVND (reference sequence). CDR3 length: 15 residues. V lost 1 base to trimming and J lost 0 bases, with 8 bases between them. In nucleotides, the CDR3 is TGTGCCAGTAGTATAGTTGGCGGAAGCACAGATACGCAGTATTTT. Amino acid sequence: CASSIVGGSTDTQYF.

The chain has TRBV30 and TRBJ2-1; TRBD2 aligns across 11 bases. The CDR3 is 14 residues long. With V trimmed by 1 base and J by 9 bases, 5 bases remained unmatched. Germline CDR1 reads GTSNPN; CDR2 reads SVGIG (reference sequence). CDR3 sequence (DNA): TGTGCCTGGAGTGGACTAGCGGGACACGGTGAGCAGTTCTTC. As protein: CAWSGLAGHGEQFF.

On this clone itself: Because the CDR3's place on the DNA is in doubt, the DNA is left out and the CDR3 is given as listed by TCRdb. This chain links TRBV9 with TRBJ1-2. Both ends counted, the CDR3 spans 16 residues. CDR1 and CDR2 from the germline V gene are SGDLS and YYNGEE. The CDR3 sequence is CASSVATWGGGSGYAF.

The V call is TRBV19, the J call TRBJ1-5, with D possibly matching TRBD1 (6 bases). The CDR3 runs to 17 residues. The V end lost 7 bases, the J end lost 11 bases, and 30 bases lay between the germline ends. Germline CDR1 and CDR2: LNHDA and SQIVND (reference sequence). The CDR3 DNA sequence: TGTGCCAGTACCGAGGGTCAGCCGGGGGCCATCTTCATGGCCCAGCATTTT. Translated: CASTEGQPGAIFMAQHF.

The chain employs TRBV7-2 and TRBJ1-2; TRBD1 matches at 8 bases. J lost 4 bases, V lost 5 bases, and 3 bases had no gene match. The CDR3 loop spans 13 amino acids. From germline, CDR1 is SGHTA and CDR2 FQGNSA. The CDR3 nucleotides read TGTGCCAGCAGCAGAACAGGGGGCTATGGCTACACCTTC. Protein sequence: CASSRTGGYGYTF.

J is TRBJ1-6 and V is TRBV28, with 8 bases matching TRBD1. The CDR3 contains 15 residues. Per germline, CDR1 MDHEN and CDR2 SYDVKM. The V and J ends lost 7 bases and 4 bases, in that order; junction bases with no gene match: 6. The CDR3 loop is CASNDRGQYNSPLHF. The CDR3 DNA reads TGTGCCAGCAACGACAGGGGCCAATATAATTCACCCCTCCACTTT.

The chain recombines TRBV13 with TRBJ2-2, with TRBD2 identical over 13 bases. V shed 5 bases and J 7 bases; nucleotides not matched to a gene: 10. This CDR3 has 17 residues. Germline V lookup: CDR1 PRHDT, CDR2 FYEKMQ (reference sequence). The CDR3 spells CASSQLTSGGAGGELFF. As DNA, the CDR3 is TGTGCCAGCAGCCAGCTTACTAGCGGGGGGGCTGGCGGGGAGCTGTTTTTT.

This clone has only one observation. The chain joins TRBV27 to TRBJ1-2, with 10 bases lining up with TRBD1. The CDR3 is 14 residues long. The junction had 11 bases not matched to a gene; V was cut back by 8 bases and J by 8 bases. The germline gives CDR1 MNHEY, CDR2 SMNVEV (reference sequence). This CDR3 is CASRGTGAGGGYTF. The CDR3 bases are TGTGCCAGCCGAGGGACAGGGGCCGGGGGGGGCTACACCTTC.

V usage is TRBV5-4 and J usage is TRBJ2-7, with 8 bases identical to TRBD1. Germline V gene sequence: CDR1 SGHNT, CDR2 YYREEE (reference sequence). Losses at the gene ends were 2 bases for V and 4 bases for J; bases not matched to a gene: 5. CDR3 length: 14 residues. CDR3: CASSFGQGPYEQYF. CDR3 bases: TGTGCCAGCAGCTTCGGACAGGGACCGTACGAGCAGTACTTC.

The chain links TRBV11-2 to TRBJ2-7, with D perhaps TRBD2 (5 bases). CDR1 and CDR2 (germline): SGHAT, FQNNGV. The CDR3 is 15 amino acids. V was cut by 1 base and J by 0 bases, with 10 bases left in between. The CDR3 is CASSLAPGFSYEQYF. The DNA of the CDR3 is TGTGCCAGCAGCTTAGCACCGGGATTCTCCTACGAGCAGTACTTC.

The chain joins TRBV5-1 to TRBJ2-1, with TRBD2 matching over 7 bases. V lost 1 base to trimming and J lost 6 bases; unmatched junction nucleotides: 4. The CDR3 consists of 14 residues. Germline V CDR1 and CDR2: SGHRS, YFSETQ. The CDR3 sequence is CASSLWGGANEQFF. In DNA form, the CDR3 reads TGCGCCAGCAGCTTGTGGGGAGGGGCCAATGAGCAGTTCTTC.

This chain joins TRBV7-6 and TRBJ1-4; 9 bases map to TRBD1. The CDR3 is 15 residues long. Trimming at V came to 5 bases and at J to 4 bases, leaving 5 bases not matched to a gene. In germline, CDR1 is SGHVS, CDR2 FNYEAQ. In DNA form, the CDR3 reads TGTGCCAGCAGCAGAGGGACAGGGAATAATGAAAAACTGTTTTTT. Its protein is CASSRGTGNNEKLFF.

The gene calls are TRBV28 and TRBJ1-3, with D unresolved. V was shortened by 6 bases and J by 0 bases, with 9 bases between the two germline ends. Germline V gene lookup returns CDR1 MDHEN and CDR2 SYDVKM. The CDR3 totals 14 residues. The CDR3 coding sequence is TGTGCCAGCAGGACGATTCACTCTGGAAACACCATATATTTT. Translating it yields CASRTIHSGNTIYF.

To note about this clone: The sample contains more than one DNA sequence encoding this CDR3. The chain couples TRBV6-5 to TRBJ1-2; TRBD1 might be the D (6 bases). V dropped 0 bases and J dropped 5 bases, with 10 bases sitting between them. The CDR3 totals 14 residues. Germline CDR1 is MNHEY and CDR2 is SVGAGI. In DNA, the CDR3 is TGTGCCAGCAGTTACTCTCGTGGACAGTATGGCTACACCTTC. Translation gives CASSYSRGQYGYTF.

Only one count was recorded for this clone. The chain employs TRBV9 and TRBJ1-6, with a possible D match to TRBD1 (6 bases). The CDR3 contains 15 residues. V dropped 5 bases and J dropped 13 bases, with 22 bases sitting between them. In germline, CDR1 is SGDLS, CDR2 YYNGEE. The chain's CDR3 is CASSAAAGGLFPLHF. The CDR3 region has the DNA TGTGCCAGCAGTGCTGCGGCGGGGGGCCTTTTTCCCCTCCACTTT.